This TCR beta chain was captured in a study of T cell responses to AZD1222 COVID-19 vaccine listed by TCRdb under 2021. Concerning the study at large: A total of approximately 230 trial participants underwent TCR sequencing, of whom approximately 210 received two doses of AZD1222 and some 25 received two doses of the MenACWY control vaccine. Trial participants were enrolled by age into 18-55, 56-69 and 70-plus year subgroups, with about 150, 28 and 57 TCR-sequenced participants respectively.

The time point label here, explained by the study, means: about 28 days (+/-7) after the second vaccine dose. Because spike-specific TCR depth and breadth did not differ between the two schedules, AZD1222 recipients who got a second dose at roughly 4 weeks were pooled with those who got a second dose at roughly 12 weeks. The vaccinee samples were drawn from two UK trials, COV001 and COV002, one of which was a single-blind randomized controlled phase 2/3 trial testing AZD1222 (ChAdOx1 nCoV-19) in healthy adults. For TCRbeta chain sequencing, PBMC samples were collected from trial participants at day 0 and at day 28 after the second dose. To note about this clone: Its antigen is still unknown. Base qualities are not recorded, but no much larger clone differs from it by a single base.

The CDR3 regions of human TCRbeta chains were subjected to immunosequencing. The study's processing was this. Repertoire TCRs were matched against a reference library of SARS-CoV-2-specific TCRs generated with the MIRA antigen-specificity platform. Breadth was defined as the fraction of unique TCRs that were SARS-CoV-2-associated. Depth was defined as the fraction of total T cells that were SARS-CoV-2-associated. Using the MIRA data, each spike-specific TCR was assigned both to the spike region to which the TCR was reactive and to a CD4 or CD8 class. Log10-transformed breadth and depth values were compared by one-way ANOVA with Sidak's multiple comparisons tests. TCRdb's version of the immuneACCESS table is confined to in-frame rearrangements and falls short of the full clone set. An unresolved V gene accounts for under half of the shortfall where checked; the remainder is of unknown origin. D and trimming come from the DNA, and the V and J calls and clone size come from that table. Recorded for this sample are some 84,000 clones; 70% to 90% of them occurred a single time. 12% of the sample lies in the top ten.

The CDR3 runs 15 residues from the cysteine to the phenylalanine. This entry keeps only the CDR3 DNA: 45 bases, framed from base 1. Reading the germline V gene gives CDR1 LGHNA and CDR2 YSLEER. The junction shows trimming of 2 bases on V and 7 bases on J, plus 12 bases between the germline ends. The paper as a whole reports these results and caveats: In the small 56-69-year group, the increase in depth fell short of significance, most likely because of low power. Because no day 14 peak-response samples were available, the repertoires could be characterized only after the peak T cell response. Conclusions about previously exposed vaccinees are limited, since just 6 or 7 AZD1222 recipients were seropositive for SARS-CoV-2 at baseline. Participants were mostly white British and included more females than males, and it was suggested by the authors that clonal diversity may have been underestimated. After two AZD1222 doses, both the breadth and the depth of spike-specific TCRs were significantly higher than at day 0 and than in MenACWY recipients. The whole spike protein was spanned by vaccine-associated CD4 TCRs, and dominant responses were seen in regions 160-218 and 743-854. Nearly half of unique spike-specific TCRs reportedly recognized epitopes outside regions mutated in the B.1.351 and B.1.1.7 variants.

The sequence joins TRBV4-3 to TRBJ1-6; TRBD1 might be the D gene, on 5 matching bases. The TCR originated in an adult who received the AZD1222 COVID-19 vaccine. This sample comprised peripheral blood, obtained 28 days after the second AZD1222 dose. The CDR3 loop reads CASSQTGAGNSPLHF. The bases read TGCGCCAGCAGCCAAACCGGGGCCGGGAATTCACCCCTCCACTTT.